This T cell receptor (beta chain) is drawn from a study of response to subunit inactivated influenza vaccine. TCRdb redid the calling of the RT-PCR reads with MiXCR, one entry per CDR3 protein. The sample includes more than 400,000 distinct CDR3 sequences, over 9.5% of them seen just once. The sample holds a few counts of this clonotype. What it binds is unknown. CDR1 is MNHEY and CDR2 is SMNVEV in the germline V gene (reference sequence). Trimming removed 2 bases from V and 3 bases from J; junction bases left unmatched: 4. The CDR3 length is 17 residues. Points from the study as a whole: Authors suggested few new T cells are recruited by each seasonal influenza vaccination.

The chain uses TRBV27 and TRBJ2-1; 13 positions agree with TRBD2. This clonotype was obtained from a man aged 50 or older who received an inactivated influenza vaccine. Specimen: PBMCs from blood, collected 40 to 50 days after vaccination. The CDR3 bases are TGTGCCAGCAGTTTACCTAGACTAGCGGGAGGCTACAATGAGCAGTTCTTC. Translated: CASSLPRLAGGYNEQFF.